The 21 T cell receptor beta chains given below trace back to one sample, sequenced in a study of response to subunit inactivated influenza vaccine. TCRdb used MiXCR to reprocess the RT-PCR reads, holding one entry per CDR3 protein. The sample shows approximately 730,000 distinct CDR3 sequences, over 11% of them seen only once. Source: PBMCs from blood, taken roughly 2 weeks before vaccination. These receptors originate from a man aged 50-60 years who received an inactivated influenza vaccine.

Of note for this clonotype: One base away lies a much larger clone, so this may be a sequencing read error. The chain links TRBV5-1 to TRBJ2-5; D remains ambiguous. Germline V CDR1 and CDR2: SGHRS, YFSETQ. The CDR3 extends over 15 amino acids. The CDR3 bases are TGCGCCAGCAGCTTGATGGACCCAAGGTTGGAGACCCAGCACTTC. It translates to CASSLMDPRLETQHF.

J is TRBJ2-7 and V is TRBV15; D possibly corresponds to TRBD2 (5 bases). Germline-derived CDR1 and CDR2 are LNHNV and YYDKDF (reference sequence). The CDR3 length is 15 residues. The germline V and J ends were trimmed by 0 bases and 3 bases, with 12 bases remaining between them. This CDR3 reads CATSRDPGSGYEQYF. In DNA form, the CDR3 reads TGTGCCACCAGCAGAGATCCAGGAAGCGGCTACGAGCAGTACTTC.

This chain links TRBV5-1 with TRBJ2-7; 7 nucleotides line up with TRBD1. The V segment lost 4 bases and the J segment 2 bases; nucleotides outside the gene matches: 6. This CDR3 region has 14 residues. CDR1 is SGHRS, CDR2 YFSETQ, per germline. The chain's CDR3 is CASSMPGQAYEQYF. CDR3 DNA sequence: TGCGCCAGCAGCATGCCTGGACAGGCCTACGAGCAGTACTTC.

The CDR3 region has the DNA TGTGCCAGCGGGACTAGCGGACAAGAGACCCAGTACTTC. Its protein is CASGTSGQETQYF. This chain connects TRBV7-6 to TRBJ2-5, with 11 bases matching TRBD2. Germline V gene lookup returns CDR1 SGHVS and CDR2 FNYEAQ. CDR3 size: 13 residues. Trimming at V came to 8 bases and at J to 2 bases, leaving 1 base not matched to a gene.

This clonotype has a count of ten or more. The chain combines TRBV3-1 with TRBJ1-1; D is possibly TRBD1 (5 bases). CDR3 length: 13 amino acids. V gave up 3 bases and J gave up 1 base, with 6 bases separating them. CDR1 and CDR2 from the germline V gene are LGHDT and YNNKEL (reference sequence). The CDR3 DNA is TGTGCCAGCAGCCAGGGACCGAACACTGAAGCTTTCTTT. Its protein product is CASSQGPNTEAFF.

In its sample, this clonotype was seen a few times. The gene calls are TRBV9 and TRBJ1-2; 8 nucleotides match TRBD1. The CDR3 length is 18 residues. Germline trimming cut 2 bases from V and 6 bases from J; bases unmatched to any gene: 18. Germline V gene sequence: CDR1 SGDLS, CDR2 YYNGEE. CDR3 DNA: TGTGCCAGCAGCGTTGGTTTCCTTGCGCAGACAGGGGTCGATGGCTACACCTTC. Translated: CASSVGFLAQTGVDGYTF.

In this sample, this clonotype turned up a few times. The chain has TRBV7-2 and TRBJ1-1; the D is unclear. The CDR3 has 15 amino acids. Germline lookup yields CDR1 SGHTA and CDR2 FQGNSA. V lost 5 bases to trimming and J lost 1 base, with 14 bases between them. The CDR3 here is CASSVTGAWNTEAFF. The CDR3, as DNA: TGTGCCAGCAGCGTGACGGGAGCCTGGAACACTGAAGCTTTCTTT.

This rearrangement joins TRBV5-1 to TRBJ2-1; D possibly corresponds to TRBD2 (6 bases). CDR1 and CDR2 (germline): SGHRS, YFSETQ. CDR3 size: 15 residues. V was cut by 0 bases and J by 6 bases, with 13 bases left in between. CDR3 nucleotide sequence: TGCGCCAGCAGCTTGGGACTAGAGGTCCCCAATGAGCAGTTCTTC. The encoded protein is CASSLGLEVPNEQFF. Looking up the rest from reference TRBV5-1 and TRBJ2-1 gives the full variable domain: KAGVTQTPRYLIKTRGQQVTLSCSPISGHRSVSWYQQTPGQGLQFLFEYFSETQRNKGNFPGRFSGRQFSNSRSEMNVSTLELGDSALYLCASSLGLEVPNEQFFGPGTRLTVL.

The chain uses TRBV2 and TRBJ1-2; no firm D call. CDR3 length equals 11 residues. Per germline, CDR1 SNHLY and CDR2 FYNNEI. V was trimmed by 8 bases and J by 5 bases, leaving 9 bases between them. Written as DNA, the CDR3 is TGTGCCAGCGCGACGTTATATGGCTACACCTTC. Protein product: CASATLYGYTF.

The chain couples TRBV29-1 to TRBJ2-1; D is perhaps TRBD1 (6 bases). Germline CDR1 reads SQVTM; CDR2 reads ANQGSEA. The CDR3 is 13 residues long. Trimming stripped 8 bases from V and 0 bases from J, with 11 bases between. The CDR3 DNA reads TGCAGCTGTAGGGGGAGCTCCTACAATGAGCAGTTCTTC. Residues: CSCRGSSYNEQFF.

The rearrangement uses TRBV29-1 and TRBJ2-1, with 7 bases fitting TRBD2. Germline CDR1 SQVTM, CDR2 ANQGSEA. The CDR3 runs to 16 residues. The V and J ends lost 0 bases and 2 bases, in that order; junction bases with no gene match: 7. The DNA of the CDR3 is TGCAGCGTTGAAGATCTTTTGGCGGGGGCCTACAATGAGCAGTTCTTC. It translates to CSVEDLLAGAYNEQFF.

This clonotype appeared a few times. This chain links TRBV29-1 with TRBJ2-7; D uncertain. Germline V gene lookup returns CDR1 SQVTM and CDR2 ANQGSEA. Trimming cost V 2 bases and J 6 bases, with 11 bases left between them. This CDR3 is built from 12 residues. CDR3 sequence: CSVEHLTSEQYF. The CDR3, as DNA: TGCAGCGTTGAACATCTAACCTCCGAGCAGTACTTC.

The CDR3 coding sequence is TGTGCCAGCAGCTTAAATCCGGGACTAGCGGGAGAGACCCAGTACTTC. It encodes CASSLNPGLAGETQYF. The chain couples TRBV11-2 to TRBJ2-5; 12 positions agree with TRBD2. CDR3 length equals 16 residues. Trimming cost V 2 bases and J 4 bases; bases outside gene matches: 5. Germline loops: CDR1 SGHAT, CDR2 FQNNGV.

The V gene is TRBV7-9, the J gene TRBJ1-4, with D uncertain. Germline V CDR1 and CDR2: SEHNR, FQNEAQ (reference sequence). There are 13 residues in the CDR3. V lost 2 bases and J 5 bases, leaving 6 bases between the germline ends. The CDR3 nucleotides are TGTGCCAGCAGCTTATTCGAGAATGAAAAACTGTTTTTT. It translates to CASSLFENEKLFF. Supplemented by reference TRBV7-9 and TRBJ1-4, the full variable domain reads DTGVSQNPRHKITKRGQNVTFRCDPISEHNRLYWYRQTLGQGPEFLTYFQNEAQLEKSRLLSDRFSAERPKGSFSTLEIQRTEQGDSAMYLCASSLFENEKLFFGSGTQLSVL.

The V and J genes are TRBV29-1 and TRBJ2-5; 7 bases match TRBD2. The CDR3 totals 13 residues. After removal of 2 bases from V and 5 bases from J, the junction contained 5 bases not matched to a gene. Germline values: CDR1 SQVTM, CDR2 ANQGSEA. The CDR3, as DNA: TGCAGCGTTGAAAGTAACGGGAGGGAGACCCAGTACTTC. Protein sequence: CSVESNGRETQYF.

This clonotype was seen only a few times. This sequence joins TRBV19 and TRBJ2-6; D remains ambiguous. Trimming took off 4 bases at V and 0 bases at J, with 19 bases between the two ends. CDR1 is LNHDA, CDR2 SQIVND, per germline (reference sequence). The CDR3 runs to 19 residues. The CDR3 bases are TGTGCCAGTAGTAACATGCGACATAATCGGTCCTCTGGGGCCAACGTCCTGACTTTC. Translation gives CASSNMRHNRSSGANVLTF. The full variable domain, rest sourced from reference TRBV19 and TRBJ2-6, is DGGITQSPKYLFRKEGQNVTLSCEQNLNHDAMYWYRQDPGQGLRLIYYSQIVNDFQKGDIAEGYSVSREKKESFPLTVTSAQKNPTAFYLCASSNMRHNRSSGANVLTFGAGSRLTVL.

This clonotype was observed a handful of times. Here the CDR3 DNA reads TGTGCCAGCAGCTTGGCACAGGAGATTTACTATGGCTACACCTTC. Amino acids: CASSLAQEIYYGYTF. This chain joins TRBV7-2 and TRBJ1-2; D perhaps matches TRBD1 (5 bases). Trimming took off 3 bases at V and 3 bases at J, with 14 bases between the two ends. Germline-derived CDR1 and CDR2 are SGHTA and FQGNSA. The CDR3 has 15 residues.

In its sample, this clonotype was seen a few times. The chain joins TRBV20-1 to TRBJ1-2; tentative D call: TRBD1 (5 bases). This CDR3 comprises 15 residues. Germline CDR1 reads DFQATT; CDR2 reads SNEGSKA (reference sequence). V gave up 0 bases and J gave up 1 base, with 12 bases separating them. CDR3: CSARDSGQINYGYTF. In DNA, the CDR3 is TGCAGTGCTAGAGATTCGGGGCAGATTAACTATGGCTACACCTTC.

This chain joins TRBV6-2 or TRBV6-3 and TRBJ2-1; D unclear. The germline V and J ends were trimmed by 3 bases and 0 bases, with 18 bases remaining between them. The germline V gene encodes CDR1 MNHEY and CDR2 SVGEGT. The CDR3 contains 18 residues. As DNA, the CDR3 is TGTGCCAGCAGTTATCGTTTGAACGGGCCGAGCTCCTACAATGAGCAGTTCTTC. This encodes CASSYRLNGPSSYNEQFF.

This clonotype was seen a handful of times. CDR3 sequence reads: CASSQGKGLAGEEQYF. CDR3 coding DNA: TGTGCCAGCAGCCAAGGTAAGGGACTAGCGGGAGAGGAGCAGTACTTC. The chain carries TRBV3-1 and TRBJ2-7; 14 bases align to TRBD2. There are 16 residues in the CDR3. Germline CDR1 reads LGHDT; CDR2 reads YNNKEL (reference sequence). With 1 base clipped from V and 7 bases from J, the junction kept 6 bases outside the gene matches.

This clonotype has just a few counts. The chain recombines TRBV12-3 or TRBV12-4 with TRBJ1-1; D is ambiguous. V was pared by 3 bases and J by 6 bases, with 8 bases between. CDR3 length equals 12 residues. The CDR3 DNA reads as TGTGCCAGCAGTTTCCGGGTTCCTGAAGCTTTCTTT. Protein product: CASSFRVPEAFF.